The 26 T cell receptor beta chains given below trace back to one sample, sequenced in a study of PD-1 blockade in classical Hodgkin lymphoma. Clones were sequenced by immunoSEQ multiplex PCR, and TCRdb holds only the in-frame ones, with some missing. The sample has roughly 100,000 clones, 75% to 90% seen once. Following autologous stem cell transplantation, relapse occurred in every patient, and exposure to brentuximab vedotin varied. This specimen consisted of peripheral blood mononuclear cells (PBMCs), obtained before the second cycle of nivolumab. These TCRs come from a human donor with classical Hodgkin lymphoma.

The CDR3 here is CASSLGSSYEQYF. The CDR3, as DNA: TGTGCCAGCAGCTTGGGCAGTTCCTACGAGCAGTACTTC. This chain connects TRBV5-4 to TRBJ2-7; D is unresolved. Per the germline V gene, CDR1 is SGHNT and CDR2 is YYREEE (reference sequence). The CDR3 loop spans 13 amino acids. Trimming left V 0 bases short and J 1 base short, with 5 bases between.

Only a few counts were recorded for this clone. CDR3: CAWSVRQNTEAFF. For the CDR3, the DNA is TGTGCCTGGAGTGTGAGACAGAACACTGAAGCTTTCTTT. This sequence joins TRBV30 and TRBJ1-1, with unresolved D. CDR1 and CDR2 (germline): GTSNPN, SVGIG (reference sequence). The CDR3 has 13 amino acids. The germline V and J ends were trimmed by 0 bases and 1 base, with 6 bases remaining between them.

The chain is built from TRBV11-2 and TRBJ2-1; 10 bases are shared with TRBD1. J was trimmed by 1 base and V by 5 bases; bases with no gene match: 11. CDR3 length equals 18 residues. Germline CDR1 reads SGHAT; CDR2 reads FQNNGV. CDR3 bases: TGTGCCAGCAGCCGACATCGAAGACAGGGGGCTTCCTACAATGAGCAGTTCTTC. Amino acid sequence: CASSRHRRQGASYNEQFF.

This chain uses TRBV19 with TRBJ2-2; D remains ambiguous. Trimming removed 3 bases from V and 3 bases from J, with 8 bases in between. The V gene's germline CDR1 is LNHDA and CDR2 SQIVND (reference sequence). CDR3 length: 14 residues. CDR3: CASSMAQDTGELFF. The CDR3 DNA reads TGTGCCAGTAGTATGGCCCAGGACACCGGGGAGCTGTTTTTT.

The chain carries TRBV9 and TRBJ1-1; D is perhaps TRBD1 (5 bases). V dropped 0 bases and J dropped 1 base, with 10 bases sitting between them. Germline values: CDR1 SGDLS, CDR2 YYNGEE. This CDR3 contains 15 residues. CDR3 residues: CASSVGGRENTEAFF. In nucleotides, the CDR3 is TGTGCCAGCAGCGTAGGGGGACGGGAGAACACTGAAGCTTTCTTT. The full variable domain, completed using reference TRBV9 and TRBJ1-1, is DSGVTQTPKHLITATGQRVTLRCSPRSGDLSVYWYQQSLDQGLQFLIQYYNGEERAKGNILERFSAQQFPDLHSELNLSSLELGDSALYFCASSVGGRENTEAFFGQGTRLTVV.

The rearrangement joins TRBV6-6 to TRBJ2-7, with D unclear. CDR1 is MNHNY, CDR2 SVGAGI, per germline (reference sequence). Trimming took off 5 bases at V and 6 bases at J, with 11 bases between the two ends. The CDR3 length is 12 residues. CDR3 in amino acids: CASSGDVSEQYF. CDR3 bases: TGTGCCAGCAGTGGAGATGTTTCCGAGCAGTACTTC.

The chain links TRBV6-4 to TRBJ2-2; 8 bases are shared with TRBD2. The CDR3 extends over 15 amino acids. In germline, CDR1 is MRHNA, CDR2 SNTAGT. The ends lost 0 bases at V and 6 bases at J; junction bases unmatched: 3. The CDR3 reads CASSDSVTSAGELFF. Written as DNA, the CDR3 is TGTGCCAGCAGTGACTCAGTGACTAGCGCCGGGGAGCTGTTTTTT.

The chain joins TRBV7-9 to TRBJ2-7, with D possibly being TRBD2 (6 bases). Between the trimmed V and J ends, which lost 8 bases and 0 bases, there was a span of 23 bases. The CDR3 has 17 amino acids. Germline V CDR1 and CDR2: SEHNR, FQNEAQ (reference sequence). CDR3 loop: CASLSVGSGSRSYEQYF. The CDR3 DNA reads as TGTGCCAGCCTATCGGTGGGCAGCGGGTCCCGCTCCTACGAGCAGTACTTC.

The genes are TRBV5-6 and TRBJ2-5; no firm D call. Germline CDR1 reads SGHDT; CDR2 reads YYEEEE. The ends were cut back, 2 bases at V and 3 bases at J, with 14 bases in the middle. This CDR3 has 15 amino acids. Here the CDR3 DNA reads TGTGCCAGCAGCTTCCCCGAGGCGCCAGAAGAGACCCAGTACTTC. Protein product: CASSFPEAPEETQYF.

The chain has TRBV9 and TRBJ2-7, with D unresolved. The germline CDR1 and CDR2 sequences are SGDLS and YYNGEE. The V gene lost 0 bases and the J gene lost 3 bases, with 7 bases spanning the gap. This CDR3 comprises 13 residues. The CDR3 here is CASSVDPSYEQYF. The CDR3 bases are TGTGCCAGCAGCGTAGATCCTAGCTACGAGCAGTACTTC.

This clone appeared a single time. The chain combines TRBV4-3 with TRBJ1-3; D may be TRBD1 (5 bases). Germline V gene lookup returns CDR1 LGHNA and CDR2 YSLEER. The V and J ends lost 1 base and 0 bases respectively, with 13 bases between them. The CDR3 contains 17 residues. The CDR3 spells CASSQGTSRHSGNTIYF. The CDR3 bases are TGCGCCAGCAGCCAAGGGACATCCCGGCACTCTGGAAACACCATATATTTT.

The chain combines TRBV7-9 with TRBJ1-3; unclear D gene. This CDR3 comprises 17 residues. The V and J ends lost 7 bases and 4 bases respectively, with 23 bases between them. Germline CDR1 and CDR2: SEHNR and FQNEAQ (reference sequence). The chain's CDR3 is CASTIEGSIKEGNTIYF. CDR3 nucleotides: TGTGCCAGCACCATTGAGGGATCTATAAAGGAGGGAAACACCATATATTTT. Combining the CDR3 with reference TRBV7-9 and TRBJ1-3 gives the whole variable domain DTGVSQNPRHKITKRGQNVTFRCDPISEHNRLYWYRQTLGQGPEFLTYFQNEAQLEKSRLLSDRFSAERPKGSFSTLEIQRTEQGDSAMYLCASTIEGSIKEGNTIYFGEGSWLTVV.

V usage is TRBV7-9 and J usage is TRBJ2-1; TRBD2 matches at 11 bases. CDR1 is SEHNR and CDR2 is FQNEAQ in the germline V gene (reference sequence). The V gene end was trimmed by 3 bases and the J gene end by 4 bases; junction bases not matched to a gene: 5. This CDR3 is built from 16 residues. The CDR3, as DNA: TGTGCCAGCAGCTTCCAGACTAGCGGGGTTTACAATGAGCAGTTCTTC. Encoded protein: CASSFQTSGVYNEQFF.

The gene calls are TRBV7-9 and TRBJ1-2; D gene ambiguous. The CDR3 is 13 amino acids. The ends were cut back, 1 base at V and 1 base at J, with 4 bases in the middle. Germline loops: CDR1 SEHNR, CDR2 FQNEAQ (reference sequence). CDR3 coding DNA: TGTGCCAGCAGCTTAGAGGTTAACTATGGCTACACCTTC. Translation: CASSLEVNYGYTF.

The genes are TRBV7-9 and TRBJ1-4; weak D call: TRBD1 (6 bases). CDR3 length equals 13 residues. Trimming removed 8 bases at V and 7 bases at J, with 14 bases between. Germline V gives CDR1 SEHNR, CDR2 FQNEAQ (reference sequence). The CDR3 sequence is CASVQGSGEKLFF. CDR3 sequence (DNA): TGTGCCAGCGTCCAGGGGTCAGGTGAAAAACTGTTTTTT.

This clone appeared once. V gene TRBV7-6 combines with J gene TRBJ2-1, with 9 bases matching TRBD1. CDR3 length equals 16 residues. Unmatched junction bases numbered 7, after V lost 2 bases and J lost 5 bases. CDR1 is SGHVS and CDR2 is FNYEAQ in the germline V gene. The CDR3 loop reads CASSLMGQGAHNEQFF. The CDR3 DNA reads as TGTGCCAGCAGCTTAATGGGACAGGGTGCCCACAATGAGCAGTTCTTC.

This clone was counted only a few times. The chain is built from TRBV30 and TRBJ1-6; 8 bases are shared with TRBD1. The germline V gene has CDR1 GTSNPN and CDR2 SVGIG (reference sequence). J lost 8 bases, V lost 8 bases, and 8 bases had no gene match. This CDR3 spans 13 amino acids. The CDR3 loop is CAANRGVDSPLHF. CDR3 DNA: TGTGCCGCAAACAGGGGGGTTGATTCACCCCTCCACTTT.

V usage is TRBV9 and J usage is TRBJ2-1; unclear D gene. The CDR3 runs to 13 residues. Germline V gives CDR1 SGDLS, CDR2 YYNGEE. V gave up 4 bases and J gave up 8 bases, with 13 bases separating them. In nucleotides, the CDR3 is TGTGCCAGCAGCCGACCCCCGGTAGATGAGCAGTTCTTC. This gives the protein CASSRPPVDEQFF. The full variable domain, its missing parts supplied by reference TRBV9 and TRBJ2-1, is DSGVTQTPKHLITATGQRVTLRCSPRSGDLSVYWYQQSLDQGLQFLIQYYNGEERAKGNILERFSAQQFPDLHSELNLSSLELGDSALYFCASSRPPVDEQFFGPGTRLTVL.

V is TRBV7-3 and J is TRBJ2-3; D possibly corresponds to TRBD2 (6 bases). Germline CDR1 is SGHTA and CDR2 is FQGTGA. The CDR3 totals 16 residues. The V end was cut by 8 bases, the J end by 2 bases, with 20 bases between. The CDR3 reads CASRGREEGTTDTQYF. The CDR3 nucleotides read TGTGCCAGCCGCGGCAGGGAGGAAGGGACCACAGATACGCAGTATTTT. The full variable domain, completed using reference TRBV7-3 and TRBJ2-3, is GAGVSQTPSNKVTEKGKYVELRCDPISGHTALYWYRQSLGQGPEFLIYFQGTGAADDSGLPNDRFFAVRPEGSVSTLKIQRTERGDSAVYLCASRGREEGTTDTQYFGPGTRLTVL.

The chain has TRBV6-5 and TRBJ2-7, with D possibly matching TRBD2 (7 bases). Trimming shortened V by 5 bases and J by 6 bases, and 14 bases separated the two germline ends. This CDR3 contains 13 residues. Germline CDR1 and CDR2: MNHEY and SVGAGI. The CDR3 loop is CASSDKGGAEQYF. The CDR3 DNA reads as TGTGCCAGCAGTGACAAGGGGGGGGCCGAGCAGTACTTC.

The rearrangement uses TRBV29-1 and TRBJ2-1; D is unclear. The germline CDR1 and CDR2 sequences are SQVTM and ANQGSEA. The V gene lost 2 bases and the J gene lost 6 bases, with 14 bases spanning the gap. CDR3 length equals 14 residues. CDR3 loop: CSVENGVWRNEQFF. DNA of the CDR3: TGCAGCGTTGAAAATGGGGTTTGGCGCAATGAGCAGTTCTTC.

The rearrangement links TRBV5-6 to TRBJ2-5; D is undetermined. V gave up 4 bases and J gave up 7 bases, with 8 bases separating them. The CDR3 sequence is 11 residues long. CDR1 and CDR2 (germline): SGHDT, YYEEEE. The CDR3 nucleotides are TGTGCCAGCAGCCTCGGTCTGACCCAGTACTTC. Protein product: CASSLGLTQYF.

The chain recombines TRBV14 with TRBJ2-7, with D tentatively TRBD2 (5 bases). The CDR3 extends over 15 amino acids. Germline assignment: CDR1 SGHDN and CDR2 FVKESK. The V end lost 3 bases, the J end lost 0 bases, and 12 bases lay between the germline ends. The CDR3 spells CASSHLGGGSYEQYF. The CDR3 DNA follows: TGTGCCAGCAGCCACCTGGGCGGAGGCTCCTACGAGCAGTACTTC.

Written as DNA, the CDR3 is TGTGCCAGTAGTGGGACAGGGGGGATCTATGGCTACACCTTC. Its protein product is CASSGTGGIYGYTF. The V gene is TRBV6-5, the J gene TRBJ1-2, with 11 bases matching TRBD1. Per germline, CDR1 MNHEY and CDR2 SVGAGI. The V gene end was trimmed by 9 bases and the J gene end by 4 bases; junction bases not matched to a gene: 7. The CDR3 totals 14 residues.

V gene TRBV7-9 combines with J gene TRBJ2-1, with D tentatively TRBD2 (6 bases). The CDR3 consists of 16 residues. Germline values: CDR1 SEHNR, CDR2 FQNEAQ (reference sequence). V dropped 5 bases and J dropped 6 bases, with 20 bases sitting between them. In DNA form, the CDR3 reads TGTGCCAGCAGCCCTCCGACTGGGACTGGCATCAATGAGCAGTTCTTC. As protein: CASSPPTGTGINEQFF.

The V gene is TRBV11-3, the J gene TRBJ2-2; D remains ambiguous. V lost 2 bases to trimming and J lost 5 bases, with 6 bases between them. The length of the CDR3 is 13 residues. The germline gives CDR1 SGHNT, CDR2 YENEEA. The CDR3 DNA reads as TGTGCCAGCAGCTTAAACCGGACCGGGGAGCTGTTTTTT. Protein product: CASSLNRTGELFF.